Listed below are T cell receptor beta chains from one sample, sequenced in a study of T cells in Graves' hyperthyroidism and ophthalmopathy. TCRdb fed the multiplex PCR reads into MiXCR, producing one record per CDR3 protein. The table has approximately 200,000 distinct CDR3 sequences, around 18% seen once; the top ten hold around 43%. The sample taken for sequencing was blood. These receptors all come from a man aged 35 to 55 with Graves' hyperthyroidism. The CDR3 runs from the conserved cysteine through the conserved F or W.

V gene,J gene,CDR3 protein
TRBV3-1,TRBJ1-2,CASSSQGPLNYGYTF
TRBV19,TRBJ1-1,CASSIGGGGLEAFF
TRBV7-2,TRBJ1-1,CASSLVLGGGSTEAFF
TRBV4-3,TRBJ2-7,CASSQDLGRGDEQYF
TRBV24-1,TRBJ1-4,CATSGSKGEKLFF
TRBV7-3,TRBJ1-2,CASSSSPTGLSGYTF
TRBV20-1,TRBJ2-1,CSATTGTSYNEQFF
TRBV10-3,TRBJ2-3,CAISRTGGTDTQYF
TRBV29-1,TRBJ1-2,CSVVTGWNYGYTF
TRBV19,TRBJ2-3,CASSHPRGSDTQYF
TRBV10-2,TRBJ2-1,CASSQRTGSDEQFF
TRBV15,TRBJ2-1,CATSRVGTGTGNEQFF
TRBV6-2/TRBV6-3,TRBJ1-2,CASSYRGGTGNYGYTF
TRBV2,TRBJ2-2,CASRASANTGELFF
TRBV6-1,TRBJ2-7,CASSRSADSYEQYF
TRBV7-2,TRBJ2-1,CASSPRQGENEQFF
TRBV5-1,TRBJ2-3,CASSLSGDTDTQYF
TRBV2,TRBJ1-2,CASKGGVHGYTF